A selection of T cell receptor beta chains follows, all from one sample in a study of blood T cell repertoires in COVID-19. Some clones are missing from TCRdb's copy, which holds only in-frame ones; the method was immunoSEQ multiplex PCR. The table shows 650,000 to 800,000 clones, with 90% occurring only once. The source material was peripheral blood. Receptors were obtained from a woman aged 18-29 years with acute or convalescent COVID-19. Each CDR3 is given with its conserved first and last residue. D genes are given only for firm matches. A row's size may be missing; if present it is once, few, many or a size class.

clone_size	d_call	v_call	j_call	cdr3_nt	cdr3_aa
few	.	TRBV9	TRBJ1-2	TGTGCCAGCACAGGGGCTAACTATGGCTACACCTTC	CASTGANYGYTF
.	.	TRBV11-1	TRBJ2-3	TGTGCCAGCAGCTTAGGGTCGGTGACAGATACGCAGTATTTT	CASSLGSVTDTQYF
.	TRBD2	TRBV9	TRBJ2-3	TGTGCCAGCAGCGTAGCGGGACTAGCGGGGGGCAGCACAGATACGCAGTATTTT	CASSVAGLAGGSTDTQYF
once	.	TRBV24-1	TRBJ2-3	TGTGCCACCAGTGATTCCTGGGGGCCTAGCACAGATACGCAGTATTTT	CATSDSWGPSTDTQYF
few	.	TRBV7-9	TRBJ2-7	TGTGCCAGCAGCTTGGCAGGGACCTACGAGCAGTACTTC	CASSLAGTYEQYF
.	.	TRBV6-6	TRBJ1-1	TGTGCCAGCAGCCGCCCGGCCGGAGACCCTGAAGCTTTCTTT	CASSRPAGDPEAFF
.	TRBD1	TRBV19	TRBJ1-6	TGTGCCAGTACCCCCGGGGGGACAGGAGGGTCACCCCTCCACTTT	CASTPGGTGGSPLHF
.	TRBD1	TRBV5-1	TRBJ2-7	TGCGCCAGCAGCTTTATACCGGGACAGGGGAACGAGCAGTACTTC	CASSFIPGQGNEQYF
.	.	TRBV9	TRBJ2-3	TGTGCCAGCAGCGTAGGCGGTCCTACAGATACGCAGTATTTT	CASSVGGPTDTQYF
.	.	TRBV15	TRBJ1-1	TGTGCCACCAGCAGGGAAAATACAGGTCTGAACACTGAAGCTTTCTTT	CATSRENTGLNTEAFF
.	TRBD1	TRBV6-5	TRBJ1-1	TGTGCCAGCAGACGACAGGGTACTGAAGCTTTCTTT	CASRRQGTEAFF
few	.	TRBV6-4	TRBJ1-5	TGTGCCAGCAGTGAGCAGGTCAATCAGCCCCAGCATTTT	CASSEQVNQPQHF
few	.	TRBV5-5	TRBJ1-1	TGTGCCAGCAGCCCTGGGGGGACGAGGTTGAACACTGAAGCTTTCTTT	CASSPGGTRLNTEAFF
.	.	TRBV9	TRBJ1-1	TGTGCCAGCAGCGTAGATTCACTACCGAACACTGAAGCTTTCTTT	CASSVDSLPNTEAFF
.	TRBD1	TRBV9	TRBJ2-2	TGTGCCAGCAGCCCCCAGACAGGGGGCCTCACCGGGGAGCTGTTTTTT	CASSPQTGGLTGELFF
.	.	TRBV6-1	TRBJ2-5	TGTGCCAGCAGTGAAGACGGTCTTCGGCAAGAGACCCAGTACTTC	CASSEDGLRQETQYF
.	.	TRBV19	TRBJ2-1	TGTGCCAGTAGTATACGAGGTGAGCAGTTCTTC	CASSIRGEQFF
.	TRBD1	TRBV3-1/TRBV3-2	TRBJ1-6	TGTGCCAGCAGCCTCCCGACAGGGAGTAATTCACCCCTCCACTTT	CASSLPTGSNSPLHF
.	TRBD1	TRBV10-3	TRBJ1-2	TGTGCCATCCGGGACAGGGGATCGCGGGGCTACACCTTC	CAIRDRGSRGYTF
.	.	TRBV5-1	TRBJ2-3	TGCGCCAGCAGCTCTGCGTCTTACTCAGATACGCAGTATTTT	CASSSASYSDTQYF
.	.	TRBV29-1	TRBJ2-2	TGCAGCGTTGTTGGTGGGGGCGTGACCGGGGAGCTGTTTTTT	CSVVGGGVTGELFF
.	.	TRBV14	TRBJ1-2	TGTGCCAGCAGCCAGCAACCGGGAGCTTCCGGTAGCTACACCTTC	CASSQQPGASGSYTF
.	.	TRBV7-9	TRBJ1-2	TGTGCCAGCAGCTTTAATAAGGCCTTGGCGGGGAATGGCTACACCTTC	CASSFNKALAGNGYTF
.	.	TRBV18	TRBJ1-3	TGTGCCAGCTCACAGACTCCGAGGTCCCCTGCCATCGGAAACACCATATATTTT	CASSQTPRSPAIGNTIYF
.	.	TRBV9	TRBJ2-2	TGTGCCAGCAGCGTAGTCTTGAACACCGGGGAGCTGTTTTTT	CASSVVLNTGELFF
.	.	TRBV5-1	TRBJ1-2	TGCGCCAGCAGCGCTGAGTACTATGGCTACACCTTC	CASSAEYYGYTF
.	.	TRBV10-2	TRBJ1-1	TGCGCCAGCAGCCTAGAGTTTCGGGGCACTGAAGCTTTCTTT	CASSLEFRGTEAFF
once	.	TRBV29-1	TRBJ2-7	TGCAGCGCTCTCAGGCGGGACTCCTACGAGCAGTACTTC	CSALRRDSYEQYF
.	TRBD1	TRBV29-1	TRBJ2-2	TGCAGCGCCCGGACAGGGTATGGCAACACCGGGGAGCTGTTTTTT	CSARTGYGNTGELFF
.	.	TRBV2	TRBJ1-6	TGTGCCAGCAGTGTATCCCTTGATTCACCCCTCCACTTT	CASSVSLDSPLHF
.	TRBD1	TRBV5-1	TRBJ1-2	TGCGCCAGCAGCCCTGGGACAGACAATGGCTACACCTTC	CASSPGTDNGYTF
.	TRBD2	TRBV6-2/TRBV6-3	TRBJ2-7	TGTGCCAGCAGCCTCCTAGCGGGGGTTGTCTACGAGCAGTACTTC	CASSLLAGVVYEQYF
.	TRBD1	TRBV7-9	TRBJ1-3	TGTGCCAGCAGCGCCTACAGGGGTGCTGAAAACACCATATATTTT	CASSAYRGAENTIYF
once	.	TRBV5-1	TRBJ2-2	TGCGCCAGCAGCTTGGCCAAAGGGGGCACCGGGGAGCTGTTTTTT	CASSLAKGGTGELFF
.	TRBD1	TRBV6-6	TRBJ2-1	TGTGCCAGCACCGTACCGGGACAGGGATACAATGAGCAGTTCTTC	CASTVPGQGYNEQFF
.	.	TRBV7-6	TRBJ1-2	TGTGCCAGCAGCTCCAGGTCGTTCGGCTATGGCTACACCTTC	CASSSRSFGYGYTF
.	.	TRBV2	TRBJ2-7	TGTGCCAGCAGGGGAGCCTACGAGCAGTACTTC	CASRGAYEQYF
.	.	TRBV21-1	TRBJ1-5	TGTGCCAGCAGCAAGGAGGGTAGGTGCAATCAGCCCCAGCATTTT	CASSKEGRCNQPQHF
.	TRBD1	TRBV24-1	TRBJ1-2	TGTGCCACCAGTGATTCCCGACAGGGTGGCTATGGCTACACCTTC	CATSDSRQGGYGYTF
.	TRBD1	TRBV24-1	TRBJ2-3	TGTGCCACCAGCCCCCAGGGGGCAGATACGCAGTATTTT	CATSPQGADTQYF
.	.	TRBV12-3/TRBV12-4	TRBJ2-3	TGTGCCAGCAGTTTATTGGGCCGCGACACGCAGTATTTT	CASSLLGRDTQYF
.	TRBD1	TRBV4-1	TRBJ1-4	TGCGCCAGCAGCCAAGAGGGACAGTTCGAAAAACTGTTTTTT	CASSQEGQFEKLFF
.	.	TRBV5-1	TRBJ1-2	TGCGCCAGCAGGAGAGGCTTGCCGGAAGGCCCCGGAGACTATGGCTACACCTTC	CASRRGLPEGPGDYGYTF
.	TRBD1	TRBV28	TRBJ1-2	TGTGCCAGCAGTTTGCGACAGGGCGCCTATGGCTACACCTTC	CASSLRQGAYGYTF
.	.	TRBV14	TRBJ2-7	TGTGCCAGCAGCGAACGAGGCCCTTACGAGCAGTACTTC	CASSERGPYEQYF
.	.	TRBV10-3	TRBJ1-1	TGTGCCATCAGTGACCAATTTCAGGGCGACACTGAAGCTTTCTTT	CAISDQFQGDTEAFF
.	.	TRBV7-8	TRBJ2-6	TGTGCCAGCAGCACCACCCTACAGGAGCCCCTCTCTGGGGCCAACGTCCTGACTTTC	CASSTTLQEPLSGANVLTF